The 17 T cell receptor beta chains in this list originate from one sample, sequenced in a study of shared clonotypes between healthy human individuals. Only in-frame clones appear in the TCRdb table, and some are missing; sequencing was by immunoSEQ multiplex PCR. The profile shows around 700,000 clones, 60% to 75% of them singletons. The sequenced material came from memory CD4+ T cells sorted from blood. Subset of the sample: CD45RA-negative fraction. All receptors come from a young woman in good health.

The chain links TRBV14 to TRBJ2-1, with no clear D. Trimming stripped 1 base from V and 9 bases from J, with 4 bases between. The germline CDR1 and CDR2 sequences are SGHDN and FVKESK. There are 11 residues in the CDR3. The CDR3 region is CASSQVVEQFF. The CDR3 DNA reads TGTGCCAGCAGCCAAGTAGTTGAGCAGTTCTTC.

V usage is TRBV28 and J usage is TRBJ2-7, with D unresolved. V lost 4 bases to trimming and J lost 2 bases, with 9 bases between them. This CDR3 region has 13 residues. Germline V gene lookup returns CDR1 MDHEN and CDR2 SYDVKM. CDR3 residues: CASSSRTTYEQYF. Here the CDR3 DNA reads TGTGCCAGCAGTTCGCGGACGACCTACGAGCAGTACTTC. The full variable domain, its missing parts supplied by reference TRBV28 and TRBJ2-7, is DVKVTQSSRYLVKRTGEKVFLECVQDMDHENMFWYRQDPGLGLRLIYFSYDVKMKEKGDIPEGYSVSREKKERFSLILESASTNQTSMYLCASSSRTTYEQYFGPGTRLTVT.

Points on this clone: Only one base separates this from a far larger clonotype, so it likely reflects a read error. V is TRBV15 and J is TRBJ1-2; 8 bases fit TRBD1. The CDR3 sequence is 14 residues long. Per germline, CDR1 LNHNV and CDR2 YYDKDF (reference sequence). In DNA, the CDR3 is TGTGCCGCCAGCAGACGGGACAGGCTCTATGGCTACACCTTC. This sequence encodes CAASRRDRLYGYTF.

The CDR3, as DNA: TGCGCCAGCGGAACCGGGACTTCTAGCTCCTACAATGAGCAGTTCTTC. Its protein is CASGTGTSSSYNEQFF. This chain uses TRBV5-1 with TRBJ2-1; D might be TRBD2 (6 bases). The CDR3 consists of 16 residues. The germline V gene has CDR1 SGHRS and CDR2 YFSETQ. The germline V and J ends were trimmed by 7 bases and 0 bases, with 17 bases remaining between them. The full variable domain, its missing parts supplied by reference TRBV5-1 and TRBJ2-1, is KAGVTQTPRYLIKTRGQQVTLSCSPISGHRSVSWYQQTPGQGLQFLFEYFSETQRNKGNFPGRFSGRQFSNSRSEMNVSTLELGDSALYLCASGTGTSSSYNEQFFGPGTRLTVL.

DNA for the CDR3: TGTGCCAGCAGTCCCTCCGGGAGGGCCAGGGATGAGCAGTTCTTC. Protein: CASSPSGRARDEQFF. V gene TRBV27 combines with J gene TRBJ2-1; TRBD2 agrees at 8 bases. CDR1 is MNHEY and CDR2 is SMNVEV in the germline V gene (reference sequence). The CDR3 has 15 residues. The ends lost 5 bases at V and 8 bases at J; junction bases unmatched: 11.

The V call is TRBV5-1, the J call TRBJ2-1, with a possible D match to TRBD2 (6 bases). V was trimmed by 4 bases and J by 4 bases, leaving 15 bases between them. This CDR3 is 15 amino acids long. The germline gives CDR1 SGHRS, CDR2 YFSETQ. CDR3 in DNA: TGCGCCAGCAGCGATGGAACTAGCCCATACAATGAGCAGTTCTTC. Residues: CASSDGTSPYNEQFF.

For this clone: The sample has other DNA sequences that encode this CDR3 too. The gene calls are TRBV27 and TRBJ1-1; D is unclear. Germline loops: CDR1 MNHEY, CDR2 SMNVEV (reference sequence). Trimming removed 3 bases from V and 1 base from J, with 6 bases in between. The CDR3 extends over 13 amino acids. This CDR3 is CASSLEGNTEAFF. In DNA form, the CDR3 reads TGTGCCAGCAGTTTGGAGGGGAACACTGAAGCTTTCTTT.

The V and J genes are TRBV27 and TRBJ2-2; D is ambiguous. The V gene's germline CDR1 is MNHEY and CDR2 SMNVEV (reference sequence). The V end was cut by 1 base, the J end by 0 bases, with 12 bases between. The CDR3 loop spans 17 amino acids. The CDR3 protein is CASSLFPRPANTGELFF. CDR3 bases: TGTGCCAGCAGTTTATTTCCCCGGCCCGCGAACACCGGGGAGCTGTTTTTT.

This chain uses TRBV28 with TRBJ1-5; D gene unclear. Per germline, CDR1 MDHEN and CDR2 SYDVKM. This CDR3 is 14 amino acids long. The V end was cut by 3 bases, the J end by 8 bases, with 14 bases between. For the CDR3, the DNA is TGTGCCAGCAGTTTCGGACTGTTCGGGGAGCCCCAGCATTTT. Translated: CASSFGLFGEPQHF.

The V call is TRBV5-4, the J call TRBJ1-4; possibly TRBD1 for D (5 bases). Germline lookup yields CDR1 SGHNT and CDR2 YYREEE (reference sequence). The CDR3 loop spans 13 amino acids. The V end lost 3 bases, the J end lost 5 bases, and 8 bases lay between the germline ends. Here the CDR3 reads CASSWDVNEKLFF. The CDR3 DNA reads as TGTGCCAGCAGCTGGGACGTAAATGAAAAACTGTTTTTT.

This clone was counted only a few times. V and J are TRBV2 and TRBJ2-1; D gene ambiguous. V dropped 8 bases and J dropped 3 bases, with 11 bases sitting between them. The CDR3 contains 13 residues. CDR1 is SNHLY, CDR2 FYNNEI, per germline. CDR3 in amino acids: CASRTARYNEQFF. The CDR3, as DNA: TGTGCCAGCCGGACGGCCCGCTACAATGAGCAGTTCTTC.

V is TRBV7-9 and J is TRBJ2-3, with 13 positions matching TRBD2. There are 19 residues in the CDR3. Trimming took 4 bases from V and 6 from J; bases not matched to a gene: 16. The germline CDR1 and CDR2 sequences are SEHNR and FQNEAQ (reference sequence). The CDR3 region is CASSSPPSGTSGILDTQYF. The CDR3 DNA reads as TGTGCCAGCAGCTCGCCACCCTCCGGGACTAGCGGGATCTTGGATACGCAGTATTTT.

The CDR3 nucleotides read TGTGCCAGCAGCAGGGACTTAGCCACCGGGGAGCTGTTTTTT. It yields the protein CASSRDLATGELFF. The chain has TRBV27 and TRBJ2-2; D perhaps matches TRBD2 (6 bases). This CDR3 contains 14 residues. Trimming pared 6 bases from V and 4 bases from J, leaving 12 bases between. Germline assignment: CDR1 MNHEY and CDR2 SMNVEV (reference sequence).

This clone was observed a few times. The V gene is TRBV11-1, the J gene TRBJ2-2; tentatively, D is TRBD1 (6 bases). This CDR3 region has 16 residues. Germline V gene lookup returns CDR1 SGHAT and CDR2 FQDESV (reference sequence). The germline V and J ends were trimmed by 8 bases and 2 bases, with 18 bases remaining between them. For the CDR3, the DNA is TGTGCCAGCGCCCTAGAACAGGGAGCAAACACCGGGGAGCTGTTTTTT. This translates into CASALEQGANTGELFF.

V gene TRBV27 combines with J gene TRBJ1-5; D is ambiguous. Germline assignment: CDR1 MNHEY and CDR2 SMNVEV (reference sequence). The CDR3 has 14 amino acids. The V end lost 5 bases, the J end lost 5 bases, and 13 bases lay between the germline ends. CDR3 sequence reads: CASSRVGFDQPQHF. CDR3 sequence (DNA): TGTGCCAGCAGTAGGGTTGGGTTTGATCAGCCCCAGCATTTT.

The chain is built from TRBV28 and TRBJ2-2; the D call may be TRBD1 or TRBD2 (5 bases each). Trimming took 4 bases from V and 6 from J, leaving 15 bases between them. The CDR3 spans 15 residues. Germline CDR1 MDHEN, CDR2 SYDVKM. The DNA of the CDR3 is TGTGCCAGCAGTTCCCGAGGGGATGGGGCCGGGGAGCTGTTTTTT. Translated, it gives CASSSRGDGAGELFF.

Many counts were recorded for this clone. This chain uses TRBV19 with TRBJ2-2; D gene unclear. V lost 5 bases and J 1 base, leaving 14 bases between the germline ends. The CDR3 spans 16 residues. The germline V gene encodes CDR1 LNHDA and CDR2 SQIVND (reference sequence). CDR3 region: CASSGSSIGNTGELFF. The CDR3 nucleotides read TGTGCCAGTAGTGGCAGTAGTATCGGGAACACCGGGGAGCTGTTTTTT.